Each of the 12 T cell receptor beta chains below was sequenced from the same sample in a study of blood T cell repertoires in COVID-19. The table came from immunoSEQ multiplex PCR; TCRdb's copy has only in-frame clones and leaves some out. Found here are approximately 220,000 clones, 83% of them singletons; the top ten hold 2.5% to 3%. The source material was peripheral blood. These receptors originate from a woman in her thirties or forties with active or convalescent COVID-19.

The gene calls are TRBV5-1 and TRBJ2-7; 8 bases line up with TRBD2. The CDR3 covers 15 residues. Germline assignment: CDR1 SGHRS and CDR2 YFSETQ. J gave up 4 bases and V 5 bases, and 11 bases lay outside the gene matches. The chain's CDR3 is CASRAYTSGPYEQYF. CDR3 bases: TGCGCCAGCAGGGCTTACACTAGCGGTCCTTACGAGCAGTACTTC.

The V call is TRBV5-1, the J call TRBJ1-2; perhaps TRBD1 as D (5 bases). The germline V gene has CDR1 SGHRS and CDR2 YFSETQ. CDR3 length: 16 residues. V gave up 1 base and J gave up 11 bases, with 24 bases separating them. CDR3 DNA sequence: TGCGCCAGCAGCTTGTCGGTTTTAGGGGCCAATCCTGGGTACACCTTC. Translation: CASSLSVLGANPGYTF.

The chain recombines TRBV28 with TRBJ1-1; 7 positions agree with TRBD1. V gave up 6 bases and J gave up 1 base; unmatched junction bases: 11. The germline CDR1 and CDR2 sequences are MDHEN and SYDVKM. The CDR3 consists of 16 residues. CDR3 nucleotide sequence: TGTGCCAGCAGGGACTCAGGGGGATGGGGGAACACTGAAGCTTTCTTT. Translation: CASRDSGGWGNTEAFF. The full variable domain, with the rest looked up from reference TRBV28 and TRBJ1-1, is DVKVTQSSRYLVKRTGEKVFLECVQDMDHENMFWYRQDPGLGLRLIYFSYDVKMKEKGDIPEGYSVSREKKERFSLILESASTNQTSMYLCASRDSGGWGNTEAFFGQGTRLTVV.

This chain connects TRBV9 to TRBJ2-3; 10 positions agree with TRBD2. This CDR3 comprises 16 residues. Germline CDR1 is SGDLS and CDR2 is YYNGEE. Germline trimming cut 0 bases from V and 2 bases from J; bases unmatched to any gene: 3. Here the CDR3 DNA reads TGTGCCAGCAGCGTAGAGCGGGGGGGCCCCACAGATACGCAGTATTTT. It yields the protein CASSVERGGPTDTQYF.

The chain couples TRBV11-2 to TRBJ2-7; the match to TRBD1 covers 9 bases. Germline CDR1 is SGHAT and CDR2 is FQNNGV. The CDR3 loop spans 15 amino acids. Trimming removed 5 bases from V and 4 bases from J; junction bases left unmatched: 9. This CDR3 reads CASSGPGQGIYEQYF. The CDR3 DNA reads TGTGCCAGCAGCGGACCGGGACAGGGAATATACGAGCAGTACTTC.

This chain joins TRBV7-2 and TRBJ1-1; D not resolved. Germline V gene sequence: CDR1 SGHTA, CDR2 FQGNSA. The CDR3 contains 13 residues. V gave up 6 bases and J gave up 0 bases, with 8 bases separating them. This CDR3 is CASSPGMNTEAFF. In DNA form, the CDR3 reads TGTGCCAGCAGTCCGGGGATGAACACTGAAGCTTTCTTT.

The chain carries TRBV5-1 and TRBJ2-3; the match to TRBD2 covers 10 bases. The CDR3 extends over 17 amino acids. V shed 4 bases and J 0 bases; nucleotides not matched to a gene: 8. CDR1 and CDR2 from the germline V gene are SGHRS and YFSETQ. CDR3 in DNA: TGCGCCAGCAGCCCCGGGACTAGCGTAACTAGCACAGATACGCAGTATTTT. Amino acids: CASSPGTSVTSTDTQYF.

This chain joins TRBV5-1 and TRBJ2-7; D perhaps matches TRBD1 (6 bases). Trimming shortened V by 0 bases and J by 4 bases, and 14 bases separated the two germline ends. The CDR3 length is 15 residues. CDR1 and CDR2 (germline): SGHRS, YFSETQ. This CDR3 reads CASSLALAGEYEQYF. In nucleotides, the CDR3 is TGCGCCAGCAGCTTGGCCTTGGCAGGGGAATACGAGCAGTACTTC.

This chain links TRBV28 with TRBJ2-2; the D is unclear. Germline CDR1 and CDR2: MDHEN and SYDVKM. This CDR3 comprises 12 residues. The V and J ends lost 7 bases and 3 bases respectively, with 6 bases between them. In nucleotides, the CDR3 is TGTGCCAGCACCAGTGACACCGGGGAGCTGTTTTTT. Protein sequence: CASTSDTGELFF. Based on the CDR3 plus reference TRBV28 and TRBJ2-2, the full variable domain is DVKVTQSSRYLVKRTGEKVFLECVQDMDHENMFWYRQDPGLGLRLIYFSYDVKMKEKGDIPEGYSVSREKKERFSLILESASTNQTSMYLCASTSDTGELFFGEGSRLTVL.

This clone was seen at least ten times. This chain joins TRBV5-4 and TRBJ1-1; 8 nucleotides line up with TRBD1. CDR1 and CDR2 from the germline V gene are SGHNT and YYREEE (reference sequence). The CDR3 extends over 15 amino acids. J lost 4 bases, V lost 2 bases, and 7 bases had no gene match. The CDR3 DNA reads TGTGCCAGCAGCTTCACTTACAGGGGGGGCACTGAAGCTTTCTTT. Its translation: CASSFTYRGGTEAFF.

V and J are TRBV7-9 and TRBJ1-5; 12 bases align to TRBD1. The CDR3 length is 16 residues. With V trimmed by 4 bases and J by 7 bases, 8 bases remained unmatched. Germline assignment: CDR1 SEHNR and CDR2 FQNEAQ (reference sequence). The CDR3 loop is CASSSWVGTGGQPQHF. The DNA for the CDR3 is TGTGCCAGCAGCTCCTGGGTCGGGACAGGGGGCCAGCCCCAGCATTTT.

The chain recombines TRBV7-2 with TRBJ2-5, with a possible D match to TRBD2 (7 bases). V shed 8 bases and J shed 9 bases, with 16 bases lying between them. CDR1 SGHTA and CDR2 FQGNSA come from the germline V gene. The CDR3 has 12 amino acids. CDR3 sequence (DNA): TGTGCCAGCTTTATACAGGGAGGGCCCCAGTACTTC. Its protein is CASFIQGGPQYF.